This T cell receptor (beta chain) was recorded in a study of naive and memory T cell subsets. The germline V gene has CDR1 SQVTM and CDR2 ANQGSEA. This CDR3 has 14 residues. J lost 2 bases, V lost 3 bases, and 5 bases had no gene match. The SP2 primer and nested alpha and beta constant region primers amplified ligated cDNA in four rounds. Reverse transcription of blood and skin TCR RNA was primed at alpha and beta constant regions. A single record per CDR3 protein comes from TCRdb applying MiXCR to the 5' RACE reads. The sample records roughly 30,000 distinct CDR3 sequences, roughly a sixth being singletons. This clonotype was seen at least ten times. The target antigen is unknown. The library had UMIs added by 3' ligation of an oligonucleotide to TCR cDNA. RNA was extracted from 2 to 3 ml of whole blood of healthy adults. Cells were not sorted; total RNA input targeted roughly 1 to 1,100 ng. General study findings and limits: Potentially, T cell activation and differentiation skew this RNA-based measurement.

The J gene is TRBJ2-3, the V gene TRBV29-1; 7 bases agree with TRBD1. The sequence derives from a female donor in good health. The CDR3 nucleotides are TGCAGCGTTGATCTGGGACAGTACACAGATACGCAGTATTTT. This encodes CSVDLGQYTDTQYF.